The rows below give T cell receptor beta chains drawn from one sample of a study of PD-L1 blockade in urothelial cancer. Sequencing used immunoSEQ multiplex PCR; TCRdb keeps in-frame clones, though not all of them. The sample lists about 80,000 clones; 87% were seen once. The sample here was PBMCs, taken around atezolizumab (anti-PD-L1) treatment. The receptor source for this set is a woman aged 70-85 years with urothelial cancer. Both conserved end residues are part of each CDR3. The D gene is left open where the match is weak. Size is stated for part of the rows, as once, few or many counts, or as a class when the clone is expanded.

d_gene	v_gene	j_gene	abundance	CDR3nt	CDR3aa
TRBD2	TRBV5-4	TRBJ2-7	.	TGTGCCAGCAGCTTCGGGACTAGCGGGATGAGCGAGCAGTACTTC	CASSFGTSGMSEQYF
.	TRBV21-1	TRBJ1-1	.	TGTGCCAGCAGACAACTCCCCCCGACAGGGGGAGAGAGATGGAACACTGAAGCTTTCTTT	CASRQLPPTGGERWNTEAFF
TRBD1	TRBV5-4	TRBJ1-1	.	TGTGCCAGCACGACAGGGGTCATGAACACTGAAGCTTTCTTT	CASTTGVMNTEAFF
.	TRBV20-1	TRBJ1-2	once	TGCAGTAGACAGGTTGGGATGAGCTACACCTTC	CSRQVGMSYTF
TRBD2	TRBV4-1	TRBJ2-3	.	TGCGCCAGCAGCCAAGATGGGGGAGCTAGCGGGGCCACTAGCACAGATACGCAGTATTTT	CASSQDGGASGATSTDTQYF
TRBD1	TRBV19	TRBJ1-4	.	TGTGCCAGTCGTGACAGGGGGCCGGATGAAAAACTGTTTTTT	CASRDRGPDEKLFF
.	TRBV4-1	TRBJ1-5	.	TGCGCCAGCAGCCAAGCCGACCCCAGGAATCAGCCCCAGCATTTT	CASSQADPRNQPQHF
.	TRBV7-3	TRBJ2-3	.	TGTGCCAGCAGCTTAAACGGAGGGTTTGATACGCAGTATTTT	CASSLNGGFDTQYF
TRBD1	TRBV7-9	TRBJ2-7	.	TGTGCCAGCAGCTTAGAATCCGGACAGGGTACTCACGAGCAGTACTTC	CASSLESGQGTHEQYF
TRBD2	TRBV28	TRBJ2-1	.	TGTGCCAGCAGTGAAGCGGGAGGGCCAACTGAGCAGTTCTTC	CASSEAGGPTEQFF
.	TRBV9	TRBJ1-4	.	TGTGCCAGCAGCCTCGGGGGGGGAAAAAATGAAAAACTGTTTTTT	CASSLGGGKNEKLFF
TRBD1	TRBV10-1	TRBJ2-1	.	TGCGCCAGCAGTCCTGGGACAGGGGGTTACAATGAGCAGTTCTTC	CASSPGTGGYNEQFF
.	TRBV10-2	TRBJ1-2	.	TGCGCCAGCACCGAACTGGGGGGTTATGGCTACACCTTC	CASTELGGYGYTF
.	TRBV6-6	TRBJ1-6	.	TGTGCCAGCAGACCGCCACAGGGAGCGAATTCACCCCTCCACTTT	CASRPPQGANSPLHF
TRBD2	TRBV7-9	TRBJ2-3	.	TGTGCCAGCAGCTTAGGGAAACTAGCGGGGGTGACAGATACGCAGTATTTT	CASSLGKLAGVTDTQYF
.	TRBV7-6	TRBJ2-1	.	TGTGCCAGCAGCTTAAACAGCCTACCCTACAATGAGCAGTTCTTC	CASSLNSLPYNEQFF
.	TRBV19	TRBJ1-2	.	TGTGCCAGTAGTCTCCTTGCGGGGAAAACTAACTATGGCTACACCTTC	CASSLLAGKTNYGYTF
.	TRBV6-1	TRBJ1-1	.	TGTGCCAGCAGTGAATTCGAGGGAGAGGGCGCTTTCTTT	CASSEFEGEGAFF
.	TRBV29-1	TRBJ2-1	once	TGCAGCGTTGGGGGTAGTACTAGCAACGTGATGGTCAATGAGCAGTTCTTC	CSVGGSTSNVMVNEQFF
.	TRBV29-1	TRBJ2-3	.	TGCAGCGTTGAAGTCAGAACAGATACGCAGTATTTT	CSVEVRTDTQYF
TRBD2	TRBV2	TRBJ2-3	.	TGTGCCAGCAGTGAATATCCCCCTATGGTGGTAGCGGGGGACACAGATACGCAGTATTTT	CASSEYPPMVVAGDTDTQYF
TRBD2	TRBV7-3	TRBJ2-1	.	TGTGCCAGCAGCTTAAAGCTAGCGGGAAGGGAAGAGCAGTTCTTC	CASSLKLAGREEQFF
.	TRBV4-1	TRBJ1-1	once	TGCGCCAGCAGTCTAGGATGGGTCCAGCTGAACACTGAAGCTTTCTTT	CASSLGWVQLNTEAFF
TRBD1	TRBV5-1	TRBJ1-2	.	TGCGCCAGCAGCCCAACGACCGGGACAGGGCTTAACTATGGCTACACCTTC	CASSPTTGTGLNYGYTF